The rows below give T cell receptor beta chains drawn from one sample of a study of T cell changes during pregnancy in multiple sclerosis. Assay used: immunoSEQ multiplex PCR; TCRdb lists only in-frame clones, some missing. This sample has approximately 26,000 clones, with roughly 87% found just once. This specimen was CD4+ T cells from peripheral blood mononuclear cells, taken in the second trimester of pregnancy. The receptors shown here come from a female donor with multiple sclerosis, enrolled in a pregnancy study. The CDR3 runs from the conserved cysteine through the conserved F or W. Expanded clones get a size class; other rows say once, few or many, or leave the size out.

clone_size: -
v_call: TRBV7-2
cdr3_aa: CASSFAASSNQPQHF

clone_size: once
v_call: TRBV4-1
cdr3_aa: CASSQTGTGAVGGYTF

clone_size: -
v_call: TRBV5-1
cdr3_aa: CASSPRPYNEQFF

clone_size: -
v_call: TRBV7-6
cdr3_aa: CASSLTGGENEKLFF

clone_size: -
v_call: TRBV11-3
cdr3_aa: CARWEGPSYNEQFF

clone_size: -
v_call: TRBV28
cdr3_aa: CAIEGGNQPQHF

clone_size: -
v_call: TRBV7-9
cdr3_aa: CASSPRLAGSETQYF

clone_size: -
v_call: TRBV11-2
cdr3_aa: CASSLAGGTGELFF

clone_size: -
v_call: TRBV5-4
cdr3_aa: CASSLVSSGITDTQYF

clone_size: few
v_call: TRBV27
cdr3_aa: CASRTPGTKDTGELFF

clone_size: -
v_call: TRBV10-1
cdr3_aa: CASSVTKNTEAFF

clone_size: -
v_call: TRBV5-1
cdr3_aa: CASSSMLAGGQDTQYF

clone_size: once
v_call: TRBV7-3
cdr3_aa: CASSSGTSGGFETQYF

clone_size: -
v_call: TRBV5-4
cdr3_aa: CASSPTSGGASSYNEQFF

clone_size: -
v_call: TRBV7-9
cdr3_aa: CASSLLGQGAGETQYF

clone_size: -
v_call: TRBV7-3
cdr3_aa: CASSLGDTTSVVLTF

clone_size: -
v_call: TRBV4-1
cdr3_aa: CASSQPDRDSGKLFF

clone_size: -
v_call: TRBV5-4
cdr3_aa: CASSQYLAGGQFF

clone_size: -
v_call: TRBV4-1
cdr3_aa: CASSQGTGSGSTEAFF

clone_size: -
v_call: TRBV10-3
cdr3_aa: CAIRPGQSNTEAFF

clone_size: -
v_call: TRBV5-6
cdr3_aa: CASRGGGDSTYGYTF

clone_size: once
v_call: TRBV6-1
cdr3_aa: CASSAQRTGAEKLFF

clone_size: -
v_call: TRBV10-3
cdr3_aa: CAITETGNTEAFF

clone_size: -
v_call: TRBV2
cdr3_aa: CASRGQEGGELFF

clone_size: -
v_call: TRBV28
cdr3_aa: CASRAPGGANFEQFF

clone_size: -
v_call: TRBV7-9
cdr3_aa: CASSSQIDRGPQHF

clone_size: -
v_call: TRBV6-5
cdr3_aa: CASSYSYEAGANVLTF

clone_size: -
v_call: TRBV27
cdr3_aa: CASSPGQGVNSPLHF

clone_size: -
v_call: TRBV7-8
cdr3_aa: CASSLTAGLYEQYF

clone_size: -
v_call: TRBV6-1
cdr3_aa: CASSEAGGFGRRRRGTEAFF

clone_size: few
v_call: TRBV4-1
cdr3_aa: CASSSPSGTGVGYTF

clone_size: -
v_call: TRBV5-4
cdr3_aa: CASSNGGNPNYGYTF

clone_size: -
v_call: TRBV11-2
cdr3_aa: CASSLGQGLEQFF

clone_size: once
v_call: TRBV28
cdr3_aa: CASSLSGTVMNTEAFF

clone_size: -
v_call: TRBV5-1
cdr3_aa: CASSLGGGGTDTQYF